This T cell receptor beta chain was observed in a study of blood T cells in healthy people across ages. Individuals who donated were healthy Caucasians from Russia aged roughly 6 to 100. The authors drew about 10 milliliters of peripheral blood from each donor. There are 18 residues in the CDR3. CDR1 MGHRA and CDR2 YSYEKL come from the germline V gene. V shed 3 bases and J 1 base; nucleotides not matched to a gene: 6. Sample-barcoded 5' priming and a J-beta primer mix drove a second PCR of about 7 to 11 cycles. Each CDR3 protein is one row after TCRdb ran MiXCR on the 5' RACE reads. The table has about 640,000 distinct CDR3 sequences, approximately 59% seen once; the top ten hold over 35%. A note on this clonotype: Its antigen remains unknown.

Study-level findings and limits: A roughly linear fall in TCR beta diversity per million T cells was seen with increasing age. The study found more naive CD4+ cells and higher diversity in long-lived than aged donors.

J is TRBJ2-6 and V is TRBV4-1, with 10 bases that match TRBD1. The sequenced sample was blood. The TCR sequence derives from a man in his sixties in good health. In DNA, the CDR3 is TGCGCCAGCAGCCAGGGACAGGGGACACCATCTGGGGCCAACGTCCTGACTTTC. It is translated as CASSQGQGTPSGANVLTF.